Below, 9 T cell receptor beta chains from the same sample are listed, as sequenced in a study of blood T cells in healthy people across ages. The second PCR ran roughly 6 to 11 cycles with a sample-barcoded 5' primer and J-beta primers. Each CDR3 protein gets one entry after TCRdb re-called the 5' RACE reads with MiXCR. This sample has approximately 850,000 distinct CDR3 sequences, with over 45% found just once. Specimen: blood. Receptors were obtained from a man aged 30-40 years in good health.

The chain recombines TRBV4-3 with TRBJ1-2; no reliable D call. V was shortened by 0 bases and J by 4 bases, with 18 bases between the two germline ends. CDR1 and CDR2 (germline): LGHNA, YSLEER. The CDR3 has 17 residues. CDR3 DNA sequence: TGCGCCAGCAGCCAAGAATTAGCGCCCGGGGTGGTCTATGGCTACACCTTC. Residues: CASSQELAPGVVYGYTF.

The gene calls are TRBV9 and TRBJ1-2; D call uncertain. Trimming removed 2 bases at V and 5 bases at J, with 10 bases between. Germline assignment: CDR1 SGDLS and CDR2 YYNGEE. This CDR3 is built from 13 residues. The CDR3 spells CASSVVDGYGYTF. The CDR3 bases are TGTGCCAGCAGCGTCGTGGACGGGTATGGCTACACCTTC. The full variable domain, rest sourced from reference TRBV9 and TRBJ1-2, is DSGVTQTPKHLITATGQRVTLRCSPRSGDLSVYWYQQSLDQGLQFLIQYYNGEERAKGNILERFSAQQFPDLHSELNLSSLELGDSALYFCASSVVDGYGYTFGSGTRLTVV.

The chain carries TRBV2 and TRBJ2-5; D tentatively reads TRBD1 or TRBD2 (5 bases each). From germline, CDR1 is SNHLY and CDR2 FYNNEI. The V end was cut by 6 bases, the J end by 1 base, with 12 bases between. The CDR3 runs to 14 residues. As DNA, the CDR3 is TGTGCCAGCAGCGGGACGATTCGCCAAGAGACCCAGTACTTC. Its translation is CASSGTIRQETQYF.

Concerning this clonotype itself: Compared with germline, one end of the junction differs, possibly owing to a read error. This sequence joins TRBV5-1 and TRBJ2-5, with 7 positions matching TRBD1. The V gene's germline CDR1 is SGHRS and CDR2 YFSETQ. The CDR3 runs to 15 residues. In nucleotides, the CDR3 is TGCGCCAGCAGCCCGACACAGGGGAACCAAGAGACCCGGTACTTC. As protein: CASSPTQGNQETRYF.

This clonotype was counted ten times or more. This chain links TRBV5-1 with TRBJ2-4, with TRBD1 as a possible D gene (6 bases). This CDR3 has 14 amino acids. V lost 1 base, J lost 8 bases, and 13 bases lay in between. In germline, CDR1 is SGHRS, CDR2 YFSETQ. The DNA of the CDR3 is TGCGCCAGCAGCTTGACCCCAGGGGCAGACATTCAGTACTTC. Amino acid sequence: CASSLTPGADIQYF.

The rearrangement uses TRBV2 and TRBJ2-1; 8 nucleotides match TRBD1. Losses at the gene ends were 7 bases for V and 7 bases for J; bases not matched to a gene: 9. The CDR3 spans 14 residues. Germline V CDR1 and CDR2: SNHLY, FYNNEI. The CDR3 nucleotides read TGTGCCAGCACGACCGGGACAGGCGTAAATGAGCAGTTCTTC. It translates to CASTTGTGVNEQFF. The complete variable domain, with remaining parts taken from reference TRBV2 and TRBJ2-1, reads EPEVTQTPSHQVTQMGQEVILRCVPISNHLYFYWYRQILGQKVEFLVSFYNNEISEKSEIFDDQFSVERPDGSNFTLKIRSTKLEDSAMYFCASTTGTGVNEQFFGPGTRLTVL.

The V gene is TRBV29-1, the J gene TRBJ2-1; 7 nucleotides agree with TRBD2. The germline V gene has CDR1 SQVTM and CDR2 ANQGSEA. Trimming cost V 5 bases and J 0 bases; bases outside gene matches: 4. This CDR3 has 14 amino acids. The CDR3 loop is CSVQGGSSYNEQFF. In nucleotides, the CDR3 is TGCAGCGTTCAGGGAGGGAGCTCCTACAATGAGCAGTTCTTC.

V and J are TRBV12-3 or TRBV12-4 and TRBJ2-1; the match to TRBD2 covers 11 bases. The DNA end favors TRBJ2-7, so the J call may be wrong. This CDR3 is 14 amino acids long. CDR3 loop: CASHSGGAGNEQYF. The CDR3 bases are TGTGCCAGCCATAGCGGGGGGGCTGGCAATGAGCAGTACTTC.

This rearrangement joins TRBV27 to TRBJ2-6; weak D call: TRBD1 (5 bases). This CDR3 has 15 residues. Germline values: CDR1 MNHEY, CDR2 SMNVEV (reference sequence). The germline V and J ends were trimmed by 5 bases and 2 bases, with 10 bases remaining between them. The CDR3 region has the DNA TGTGCCAGCAGTCAAGGGGTTGCTGGGGCCAACGTCCTGACTTTC. Translated: CASSQGVAGANVLTF.